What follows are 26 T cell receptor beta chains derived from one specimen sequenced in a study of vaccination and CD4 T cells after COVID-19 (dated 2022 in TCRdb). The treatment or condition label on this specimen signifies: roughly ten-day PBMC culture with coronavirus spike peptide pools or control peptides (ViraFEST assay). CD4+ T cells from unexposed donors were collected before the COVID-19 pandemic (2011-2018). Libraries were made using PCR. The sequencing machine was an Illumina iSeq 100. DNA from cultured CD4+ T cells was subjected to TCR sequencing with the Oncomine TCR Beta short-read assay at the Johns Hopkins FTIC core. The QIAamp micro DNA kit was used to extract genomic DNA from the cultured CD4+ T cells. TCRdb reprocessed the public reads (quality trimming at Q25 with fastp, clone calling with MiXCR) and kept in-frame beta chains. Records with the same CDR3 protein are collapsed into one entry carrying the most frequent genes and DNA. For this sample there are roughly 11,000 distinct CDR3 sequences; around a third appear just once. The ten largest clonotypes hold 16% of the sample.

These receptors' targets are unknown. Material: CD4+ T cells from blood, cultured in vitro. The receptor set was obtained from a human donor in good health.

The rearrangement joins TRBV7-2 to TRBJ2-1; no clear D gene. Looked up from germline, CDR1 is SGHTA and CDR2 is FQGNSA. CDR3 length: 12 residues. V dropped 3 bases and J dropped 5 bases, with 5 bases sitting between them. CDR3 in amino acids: CASSFRHNEQFF. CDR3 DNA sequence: TGTGCCAGCAGCTTTCGGCACAATGAGCAGTTCTTC.

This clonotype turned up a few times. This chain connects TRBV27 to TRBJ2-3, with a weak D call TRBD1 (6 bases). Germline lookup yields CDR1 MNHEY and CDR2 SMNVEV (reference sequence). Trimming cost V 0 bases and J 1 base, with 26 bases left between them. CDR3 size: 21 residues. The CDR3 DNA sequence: TGTGCCAGCAGTTTATCTTCACCCATCTTATGGACAGAGGAACGCACAGATACGCAGTATTTT. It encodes CASSLSSPILWTEERTDTQYF.

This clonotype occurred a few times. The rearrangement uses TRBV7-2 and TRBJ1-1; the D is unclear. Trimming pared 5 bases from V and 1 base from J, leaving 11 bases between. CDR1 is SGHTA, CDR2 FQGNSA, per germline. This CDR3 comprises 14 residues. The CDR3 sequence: CASSPEYQNTEAFF. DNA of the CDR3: TGTGCCAGCAGCCCCGAGTACCAGAACACTGAAGCTTTCTTT.

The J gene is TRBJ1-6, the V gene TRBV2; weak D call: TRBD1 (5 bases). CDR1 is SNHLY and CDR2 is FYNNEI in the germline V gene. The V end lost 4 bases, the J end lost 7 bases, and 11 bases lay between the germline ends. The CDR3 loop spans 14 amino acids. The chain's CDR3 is CASSVAGFNSPLHF. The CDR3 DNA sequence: TGTGCCAGCAGTGTCGCAGGGTTCAATTCACCCCTCCACTTT.

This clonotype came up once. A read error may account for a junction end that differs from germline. This CDR3 is CASTLGTPTNEKLFF. The CDR3 nucleotides read TGTGCCAGCACCTTAGGGACCCCAACTAATGAAAAACTGTTTTTT. The rearrangement uses TRBV7-8 and TRBJ1-4, with TRBD1 as a possible D gene (5 bases). The CDR3 totals 15 residues. Looked up from germline, CDR1 is SGHVS and CDR2 is FQNEAQ.

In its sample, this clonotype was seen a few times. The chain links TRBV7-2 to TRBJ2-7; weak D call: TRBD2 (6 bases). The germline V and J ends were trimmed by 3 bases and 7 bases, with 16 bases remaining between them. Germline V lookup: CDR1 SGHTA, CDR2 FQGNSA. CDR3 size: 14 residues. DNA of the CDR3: TGTGCCAGCAGCTTGCTAGCGAGCCTCTTGGAGCAGTACTTC. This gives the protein CASSLLASLLEQYF.

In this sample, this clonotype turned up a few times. The CDR3 DNA sequence: TGTGCCAGCAGTGAACTGAGGACCGCAAATCAGCCCCAGCATTTT. This codes for CASSELRTANQPQHF. The chain links TRBV2 to TRBJ1-5; D remains ambiguous. The CDR3 spans 15 residues. Germline assignment: CDR1 SNHLY and CDR2 FYNNEI. Trimming cost V 2 bases and J 4 bases, with 12 bases left between them.

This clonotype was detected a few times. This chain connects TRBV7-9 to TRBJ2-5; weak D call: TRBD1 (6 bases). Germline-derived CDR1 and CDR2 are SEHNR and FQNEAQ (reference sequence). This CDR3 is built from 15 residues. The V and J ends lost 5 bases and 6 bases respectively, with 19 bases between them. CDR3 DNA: TGTGCCAGCAGCCCAGGGGTGGGGGTGAGGAAGACCCAGTACTTC. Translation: CASSPGVGVRKTQYF.

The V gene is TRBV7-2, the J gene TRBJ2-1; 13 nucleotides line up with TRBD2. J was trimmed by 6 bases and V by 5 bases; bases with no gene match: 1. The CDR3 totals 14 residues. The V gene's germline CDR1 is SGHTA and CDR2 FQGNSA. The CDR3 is CASSRLAGGNEQFF. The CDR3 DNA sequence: TGTGCCAGCAGCCGACTAGCGGGAGGCAATGAGCAGTTCTTC.

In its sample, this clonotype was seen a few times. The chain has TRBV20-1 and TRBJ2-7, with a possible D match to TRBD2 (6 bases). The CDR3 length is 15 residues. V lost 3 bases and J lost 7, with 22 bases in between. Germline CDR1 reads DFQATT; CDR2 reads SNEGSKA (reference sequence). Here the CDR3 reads CSASPVGREVWEQYF. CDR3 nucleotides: TGCAGTGCTAGTCCGGTCGGCAGGGAGGTTTGGGAGCAGTACTTC.

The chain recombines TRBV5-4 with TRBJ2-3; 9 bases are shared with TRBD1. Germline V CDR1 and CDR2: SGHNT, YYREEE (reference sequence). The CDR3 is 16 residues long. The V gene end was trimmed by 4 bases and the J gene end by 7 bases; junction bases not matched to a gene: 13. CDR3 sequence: CASSTITGGGVHTQYF. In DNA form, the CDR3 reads TGTGCCAGCAGCACTATTACAGGGGGCGGGGTCCATACGCAGTATTTT.

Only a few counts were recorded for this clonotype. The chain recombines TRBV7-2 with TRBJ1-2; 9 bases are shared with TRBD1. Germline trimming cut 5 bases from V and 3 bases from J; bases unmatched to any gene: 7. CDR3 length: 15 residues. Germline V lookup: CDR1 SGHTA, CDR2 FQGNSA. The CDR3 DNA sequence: TGTGCCAGCAGCCCGGGGGACAGGGAACACTATGGCTACACCTTC. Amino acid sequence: CASSPGDREHYGYTF.

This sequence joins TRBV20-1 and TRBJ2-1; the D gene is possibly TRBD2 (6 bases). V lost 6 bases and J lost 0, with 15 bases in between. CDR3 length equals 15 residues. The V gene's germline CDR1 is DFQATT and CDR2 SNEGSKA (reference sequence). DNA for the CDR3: TGCAGTGCCCCGAGGGACTTGAGCTCCTACAATGAGCAGTTCTTC. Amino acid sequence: CSAPRDLSSYNEQFF.

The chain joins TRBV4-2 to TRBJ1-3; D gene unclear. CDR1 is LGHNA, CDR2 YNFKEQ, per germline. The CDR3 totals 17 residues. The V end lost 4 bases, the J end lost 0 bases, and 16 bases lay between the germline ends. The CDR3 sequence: CASSPFGQGGSGNTIYF. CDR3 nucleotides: TGTGCCAGCAGCCCGTTCGGGCAAGGAGGCTCTGGAAACACCATATATTTT.

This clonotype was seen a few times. CDR3 residues: CSARDPASGEAVAGELFF. The CDR3 bases are TGCAGTGCTAGAGATCCGGCTAGCGGGGAGGCGGTGGCCGGGGAGCTGTTTTTT. The V gene is TRBV20-1, the J gene TRBJ2-2, with 9 bases matching TRBD2. Germline CDR1 DFQATT, CDR2 SNEGSKA (reference sequence). There are 18 residues in the CDR3. V lost 0 bases, J lost 6 bases, and 14 bases stayed unmatched.

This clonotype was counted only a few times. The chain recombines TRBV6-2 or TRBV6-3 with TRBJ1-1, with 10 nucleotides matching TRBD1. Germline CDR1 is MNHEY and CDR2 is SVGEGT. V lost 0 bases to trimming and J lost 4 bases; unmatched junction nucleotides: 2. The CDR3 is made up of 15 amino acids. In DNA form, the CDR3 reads TGTGCCAGCAGTTACTCGACAGGGGGCGGCACTGAAGCTTTCTTT. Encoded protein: CASSYSTGGGTEAFF.

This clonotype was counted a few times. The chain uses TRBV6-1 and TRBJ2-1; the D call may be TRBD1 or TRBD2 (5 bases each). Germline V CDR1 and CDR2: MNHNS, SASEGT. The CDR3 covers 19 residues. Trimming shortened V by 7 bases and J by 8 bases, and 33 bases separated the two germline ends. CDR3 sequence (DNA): TGTGCCAGCACCAAATTGGGGGTTACAGGAATCGAGTCCTGGGATGAGCAGTTCTTC. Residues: CASTKLGVTGIESWDEQFF.

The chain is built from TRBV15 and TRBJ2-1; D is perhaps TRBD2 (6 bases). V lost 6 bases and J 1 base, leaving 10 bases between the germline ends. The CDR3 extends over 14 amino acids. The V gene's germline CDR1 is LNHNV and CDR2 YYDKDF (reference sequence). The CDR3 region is CATRAGRSYNEQFF. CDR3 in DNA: TGTGCCACCAGGGCAGGGAGGTCCTACAATGAGCAGTTCTTC.

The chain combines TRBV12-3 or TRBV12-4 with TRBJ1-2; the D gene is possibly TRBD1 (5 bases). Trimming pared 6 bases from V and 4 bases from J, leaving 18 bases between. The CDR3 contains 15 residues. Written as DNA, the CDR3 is TGTGCCAGCAGCCTAGGGGCGAGGGGAGGCTATGGCTACACCTTC. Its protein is CASSLGARGGYGYTF.

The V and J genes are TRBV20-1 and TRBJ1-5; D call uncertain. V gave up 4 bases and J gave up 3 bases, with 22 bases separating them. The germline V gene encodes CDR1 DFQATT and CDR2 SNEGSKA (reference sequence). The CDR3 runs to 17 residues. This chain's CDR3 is CSANSPRGQLINQPQHF. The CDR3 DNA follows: TGCAGTGCTAACTCCCCCCGCGGGCAGCTCATCAATCAGCCCCAGCATTTT.

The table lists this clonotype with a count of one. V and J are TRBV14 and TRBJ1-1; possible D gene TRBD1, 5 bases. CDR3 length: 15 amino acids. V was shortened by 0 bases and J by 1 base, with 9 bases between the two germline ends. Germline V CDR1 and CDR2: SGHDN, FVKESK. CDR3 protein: CASSQDLGTNTEAFF. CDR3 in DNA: TGTGCCAGCAGCCAAGACTTAGGGACGAACACTGAAGCTTTCTTT.

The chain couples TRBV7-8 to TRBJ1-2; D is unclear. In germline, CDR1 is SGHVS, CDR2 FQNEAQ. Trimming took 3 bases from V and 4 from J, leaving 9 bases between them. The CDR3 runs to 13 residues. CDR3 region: CASSFDKAYGYTF. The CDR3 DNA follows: TGTGCCAGCAGCTTCGACAAGGCCTATGGCTACACCTTC.

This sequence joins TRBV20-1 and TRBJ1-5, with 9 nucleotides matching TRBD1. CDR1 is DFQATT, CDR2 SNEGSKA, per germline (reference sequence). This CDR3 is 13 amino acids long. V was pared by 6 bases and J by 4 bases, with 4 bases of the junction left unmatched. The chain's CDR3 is CSAWTGVNQPQHF. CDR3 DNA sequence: TGCAGTGCCTGGACAGGGGTGAATCAGCCCCAGCATTTT.

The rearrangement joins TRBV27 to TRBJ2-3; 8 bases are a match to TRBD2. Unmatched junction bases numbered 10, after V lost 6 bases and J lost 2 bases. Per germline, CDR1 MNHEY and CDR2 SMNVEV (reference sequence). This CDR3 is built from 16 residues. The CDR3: CASSLWTSKSTDTQYF. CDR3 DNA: TGTGCCAGCAGCCTATGGACTAGCAAGTCCACAGATACGCAGTATTTT.

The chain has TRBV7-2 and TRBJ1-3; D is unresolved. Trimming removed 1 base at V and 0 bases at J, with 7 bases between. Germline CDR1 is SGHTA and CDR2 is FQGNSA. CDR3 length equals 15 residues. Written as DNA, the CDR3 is TGTGCCAGCAGCTTAGGAGTTAGCTCTGGAAACACCATATATTTT. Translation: CASSLGVSSGNTIYF. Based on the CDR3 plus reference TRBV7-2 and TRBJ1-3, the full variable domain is GAGVSQSPSNKVTEKGKDVELRCDPISGHTALYWYRQSLGQGLEFLIYFQGNSAPDKSGLPSDRFSAERTGGSVSTLTIQRTQQEDSAVYLCASSLGVSSGNTIYFGEGSWLTVV.

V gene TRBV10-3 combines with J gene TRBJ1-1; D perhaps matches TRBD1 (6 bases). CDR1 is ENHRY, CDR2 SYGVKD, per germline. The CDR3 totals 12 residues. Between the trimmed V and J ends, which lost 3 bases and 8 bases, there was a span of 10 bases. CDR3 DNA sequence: TGTGCCATCAGTGATAAGGGGGTGGAAGCTTTCTTT. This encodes CAISDKGVEAFF.